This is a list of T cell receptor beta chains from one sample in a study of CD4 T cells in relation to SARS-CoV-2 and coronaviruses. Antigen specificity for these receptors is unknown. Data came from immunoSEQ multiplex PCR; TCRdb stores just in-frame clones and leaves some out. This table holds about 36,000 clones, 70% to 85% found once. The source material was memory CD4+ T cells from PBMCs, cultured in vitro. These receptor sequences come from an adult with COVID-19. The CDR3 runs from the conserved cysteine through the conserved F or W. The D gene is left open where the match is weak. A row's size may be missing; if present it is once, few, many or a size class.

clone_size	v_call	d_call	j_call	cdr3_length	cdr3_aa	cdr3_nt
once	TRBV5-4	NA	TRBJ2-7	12	CASSLGGKQQYF	TGTGCCAGCAGCTTGGGGGGGAAGCAGCAGTACTTC
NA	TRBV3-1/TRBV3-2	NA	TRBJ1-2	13	CASSNQGNYGYTF	TGTGCCAGCAGCAACCAGGGTAACTATGGCTACACCTTC
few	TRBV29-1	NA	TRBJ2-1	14	CSVDRTNTNNEQFF	TGCAGCGTTGATAGGACTAATACAAACAATGAGCAGTTCTTC
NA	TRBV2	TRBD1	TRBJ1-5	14	CASSEYRGRETQHF	TGTGCCAGCAGTGAGTACAGGGGAAGGGAGACCCAGCATTTT
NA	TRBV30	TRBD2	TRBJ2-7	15	CAWSVGWEGSYEQYF	TGTGCCTGGAGTGTAGGCTGGGAGGGCTCCTACGAGCAGTACTTC
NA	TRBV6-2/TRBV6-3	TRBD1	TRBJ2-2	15	CASSYVQGDTGELFF	TGTGCCAGCAGTTACGTACAGGGGGACACCGGGGAGCTGTTTTTT
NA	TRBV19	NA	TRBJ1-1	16	CASRELGDGQHTEAFF	TGTGCCTCCAGAGAACTCGGGGACGGCCAACACACTGAAGCTTTCTTT
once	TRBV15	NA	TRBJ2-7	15	CATSRESSTSYEQYF	TGTGCCACCAGCAGAGAATCCAGTACCTCCTACGAGCAGTACTTC
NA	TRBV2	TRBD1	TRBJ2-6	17	CASSAGTGTSGANVLTF	TGTGCCAGCAGTGCGGGGACAGGGACCTCTGGGGCCAACGTCCTGACTTTC
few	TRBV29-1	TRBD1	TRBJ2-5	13	CSVELQGWETQYF	TGCAGCGTTGAACTACAGGGGTGGGAGACCCAGTACTTC
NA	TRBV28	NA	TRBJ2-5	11	CASSLLETQYF	TGTGCCAGCAGTTTACTAGAGACCCAGTACTTC
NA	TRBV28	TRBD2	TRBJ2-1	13	CASRTSPLREQFF	TGTGCCAGCCGGACTAGTCCTCTACGTGAGCAGTTCTTC
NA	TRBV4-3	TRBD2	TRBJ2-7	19	CASSQVWLAGVGMNYEQYF	TGCGCCAGCAGCCAAGTCTGGCTAGCGGGAGTCGGGATGAACTACGAGCAGTACTTC
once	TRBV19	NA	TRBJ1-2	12	CASRAGFYGYTF	TGTGCCAGTAGAGCAGGGTTCTATGGCTACACCTTC
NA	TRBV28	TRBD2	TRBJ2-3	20	CASSTPFGGVFSGDTDTQYF	TGTGCCAGCAGTACCCCATTTGGTGGGGTGTTCAGCGGGGACACAGATACGCAGTATTTT
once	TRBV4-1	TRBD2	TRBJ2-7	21	CASSQLAGAGHGWTLSYEQYF	TGCGCCAGCAGCCAACTAGCGGGAGCAGGCCACGGCTGGACCCTCTCCTACGAGCAGTACTTC
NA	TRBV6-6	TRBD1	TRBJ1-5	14	CASSYRGRGQPQHF	TGTGCCAGCAGTTATAGGGGGCGCGGACAGCCCCAGCATTTT
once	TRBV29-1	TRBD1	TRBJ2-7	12	CSVGTGRLEQYF	TGCAGCGTGGGGACAGGCCGCCTCGAGCAGTACTTC
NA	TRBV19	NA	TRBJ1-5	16	CASSVRGRGAIQPQHF	TGTGCCAGTAGTGTGAGGGGCAGGGGTGCCATTCAGCCCCAGCATTTT
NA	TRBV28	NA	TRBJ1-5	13	CASSRQSGQPQHF	TGTGCCAGCAGTCGCCAATCGGGTCAGCCCCAGCATTTT
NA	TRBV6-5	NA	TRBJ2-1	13	CASSYSSWNEQFF	TGTGCCAGCAGTTACTCGAGCTGGAATGAGCAGTTCTTC
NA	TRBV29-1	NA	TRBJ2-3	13	CSVEQPSTDTQYF	TGCAGCGTTGAGCAGCCTAGCACAGATACGCAGTATTTT
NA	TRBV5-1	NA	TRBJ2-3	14	CASTGGTSTDTQYF	TGCGCCAGCACTGGCGGGACTAGCACAGATACGCAGTATTTT
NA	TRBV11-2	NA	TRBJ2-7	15	CASSPSRKAGHEQYF	TGTGCCAGCAGCCCATCAAGGAAGGCGGGTCACGAGCAGTACTTC
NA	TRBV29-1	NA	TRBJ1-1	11	CSHVRNTEAFF	TGCAGCCACGTCCGGAACACTGAAGCTTTCTTT